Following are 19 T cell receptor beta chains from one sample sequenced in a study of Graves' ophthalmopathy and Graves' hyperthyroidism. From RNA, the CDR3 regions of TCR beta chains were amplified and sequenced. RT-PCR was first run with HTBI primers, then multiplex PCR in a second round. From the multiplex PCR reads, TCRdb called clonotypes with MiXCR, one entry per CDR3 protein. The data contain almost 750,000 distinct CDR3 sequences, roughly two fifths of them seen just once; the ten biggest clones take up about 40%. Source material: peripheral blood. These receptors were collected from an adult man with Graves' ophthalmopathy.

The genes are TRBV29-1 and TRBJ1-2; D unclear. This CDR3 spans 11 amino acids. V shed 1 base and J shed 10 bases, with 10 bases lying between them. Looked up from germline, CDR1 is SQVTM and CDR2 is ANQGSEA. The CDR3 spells CSVEGGRDYTF. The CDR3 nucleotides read TGCAGCGTTGAAGGAGGCCGAGACTACACCTTC.

The CDR3 bases are TGTGCCAGCAGTTTTGGTCAGGGCGGAACTAATGAAAAACTGTTTTTT. It is translated as CASSFGQGGTNEKLFF. The rearrangement joins TRBV3-1 to TRBJ1-4, with TRBD1 as a possible D gene (5 bases). This CDR3 has 16 residues. V lost 6 bases, J lost 1 base, and 15 bases lay in between. The germline gives CDR1 LGHDT, CDR2 YNNKEL (reference sequence).

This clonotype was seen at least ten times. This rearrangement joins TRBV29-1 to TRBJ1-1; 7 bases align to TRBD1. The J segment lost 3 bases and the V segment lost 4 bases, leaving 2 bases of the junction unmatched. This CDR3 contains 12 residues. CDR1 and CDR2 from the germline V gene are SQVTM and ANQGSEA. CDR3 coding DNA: TGCAGCGTTGGCAGGGGGGACACTGAAGCTTTCTTT. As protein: CSVGRGDTEAFF.

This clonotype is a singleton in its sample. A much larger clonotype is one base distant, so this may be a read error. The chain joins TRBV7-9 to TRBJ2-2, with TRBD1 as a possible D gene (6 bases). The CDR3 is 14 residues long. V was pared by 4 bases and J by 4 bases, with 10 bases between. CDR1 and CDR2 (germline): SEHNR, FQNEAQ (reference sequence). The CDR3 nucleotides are TGTGCCAGCAGCTCCGACAGGCCCACCGGGGAGCTGTTTTTT. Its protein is CASSSDRPTGELFF.

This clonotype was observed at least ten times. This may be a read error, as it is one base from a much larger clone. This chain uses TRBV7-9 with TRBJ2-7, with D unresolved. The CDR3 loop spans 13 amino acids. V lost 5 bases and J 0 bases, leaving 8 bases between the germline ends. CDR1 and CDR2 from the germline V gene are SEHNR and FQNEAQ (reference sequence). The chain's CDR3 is CASSVVGSYEQYF. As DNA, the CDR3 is TGTGCCAGCAGCGTAGTGGGCTCCTACGAGCAGTACTTC.

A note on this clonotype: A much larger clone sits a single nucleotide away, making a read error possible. CDR3 protein: CVTSRDRAGNTIYF. As DNA, the CDR3 is TGTGTCACCAGCAGAGATAGGGCTGGAAACACCATATATTTT. V gene TRBV15 combines with J gene TRBJ1-3; D call uncertain. The length of the CDR3 is 14 residues. Germline V gene sequence: CDR1 LNHNV, CDR2 YYDKDF (reference sequence).

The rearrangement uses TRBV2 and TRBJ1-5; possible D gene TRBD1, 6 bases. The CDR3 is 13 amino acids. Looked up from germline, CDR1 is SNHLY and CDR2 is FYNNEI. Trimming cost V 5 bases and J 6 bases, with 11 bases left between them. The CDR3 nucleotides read TGTGCCAGCAGTCCCGCCAGGGGTCAGCCCCAGCATTTT. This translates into CASSPARGQPQHF.

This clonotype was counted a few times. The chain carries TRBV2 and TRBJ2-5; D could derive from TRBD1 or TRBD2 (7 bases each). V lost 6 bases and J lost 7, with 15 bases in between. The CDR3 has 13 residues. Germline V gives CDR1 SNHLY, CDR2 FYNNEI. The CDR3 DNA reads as TGTGCCAGCAGCCCCAGGGGGGGGAGGACCCAGTACTTC. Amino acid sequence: CASSPRGGRTQYF.

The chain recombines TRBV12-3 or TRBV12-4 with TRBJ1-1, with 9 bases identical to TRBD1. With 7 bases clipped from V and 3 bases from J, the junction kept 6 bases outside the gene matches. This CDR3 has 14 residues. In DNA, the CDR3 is TGTGCCAGCATTACGACAGGGGGACACACTGAAGCTTTCTTT. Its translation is CASITTGGHTEAFF.

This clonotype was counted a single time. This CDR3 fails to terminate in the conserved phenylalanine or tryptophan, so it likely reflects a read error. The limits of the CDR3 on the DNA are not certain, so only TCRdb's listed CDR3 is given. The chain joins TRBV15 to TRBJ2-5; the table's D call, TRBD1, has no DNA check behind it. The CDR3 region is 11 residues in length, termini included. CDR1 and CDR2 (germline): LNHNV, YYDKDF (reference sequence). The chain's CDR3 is CATSRRRTGSV.

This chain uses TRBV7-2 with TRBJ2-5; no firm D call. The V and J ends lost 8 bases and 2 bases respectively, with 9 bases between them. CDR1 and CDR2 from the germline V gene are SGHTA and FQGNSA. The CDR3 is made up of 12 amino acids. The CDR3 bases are TGTGCCAGCCTAGGACGGCAAGAGACCCAGTACTTC. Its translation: CASLGRQETQYF.

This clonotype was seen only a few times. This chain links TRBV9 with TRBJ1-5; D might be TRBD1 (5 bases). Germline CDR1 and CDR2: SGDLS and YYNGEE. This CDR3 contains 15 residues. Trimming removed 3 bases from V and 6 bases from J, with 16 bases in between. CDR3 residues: CASSGTGTPSQPQHF. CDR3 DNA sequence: TGTGCCAGCAGCGGCACCGGGACCCCGAGTCAGCCCCAGCATTTT.

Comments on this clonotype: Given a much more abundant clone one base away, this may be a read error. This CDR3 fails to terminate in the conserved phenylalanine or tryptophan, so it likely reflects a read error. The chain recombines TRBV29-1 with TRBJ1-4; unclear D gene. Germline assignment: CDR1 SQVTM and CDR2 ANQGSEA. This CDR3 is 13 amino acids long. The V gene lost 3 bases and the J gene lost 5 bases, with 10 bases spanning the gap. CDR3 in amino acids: CSVDGDNNEKLFL. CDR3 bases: TGCAGCGTTGATGGAGATAACAATGAAAAACTGTTTCTT.

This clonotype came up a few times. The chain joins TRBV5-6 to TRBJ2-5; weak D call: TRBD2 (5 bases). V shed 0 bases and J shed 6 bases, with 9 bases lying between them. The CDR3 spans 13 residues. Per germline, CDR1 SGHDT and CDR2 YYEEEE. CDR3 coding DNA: TGTGCCAGCAGCTTGGCCGGGATGCAGACCCAGTACTTC. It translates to CASSLAGMQTQYF.

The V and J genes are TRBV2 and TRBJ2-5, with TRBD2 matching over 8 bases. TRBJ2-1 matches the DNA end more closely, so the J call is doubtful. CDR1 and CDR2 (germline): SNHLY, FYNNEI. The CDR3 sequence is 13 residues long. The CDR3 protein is CASSELAGFEQFF. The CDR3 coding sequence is TGTGCCAGCAGTGAATTAGCGGGATTTGAGCAGTTCTTC.

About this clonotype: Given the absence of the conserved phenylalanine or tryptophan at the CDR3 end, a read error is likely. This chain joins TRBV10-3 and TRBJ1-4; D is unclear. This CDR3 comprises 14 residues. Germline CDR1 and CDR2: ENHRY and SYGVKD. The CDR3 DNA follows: TGTGCCAGCAGCAGACAAGCAGGCCATGAAAGACTGTTTCTT. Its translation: CASSRQAGHERLFL.

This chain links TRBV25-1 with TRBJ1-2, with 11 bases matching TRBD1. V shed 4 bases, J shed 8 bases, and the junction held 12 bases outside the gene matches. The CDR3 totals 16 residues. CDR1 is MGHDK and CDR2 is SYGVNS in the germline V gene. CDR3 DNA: TGTGCCAGCAGTGTCACCGGGACAGGGGGAACCGAGGGCTACACCTTC. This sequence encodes CASSVTGTGGTEGYTF.

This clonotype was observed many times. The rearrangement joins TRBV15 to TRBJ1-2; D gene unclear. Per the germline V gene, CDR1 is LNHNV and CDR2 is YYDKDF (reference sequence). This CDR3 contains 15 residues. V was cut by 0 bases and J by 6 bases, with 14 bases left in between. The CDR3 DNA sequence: TGTGCCACCAGCAGAGATTCGACGCTAGAGGATGGCTACACCTTC. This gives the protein CATSRDSTLEDGYTF.

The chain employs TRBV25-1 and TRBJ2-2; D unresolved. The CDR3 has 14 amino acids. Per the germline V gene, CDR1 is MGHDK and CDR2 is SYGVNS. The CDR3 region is CARIGLANTGELFF. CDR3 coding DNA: TGTGCTAGAATTGGATTGGCGAACACCGGGGAGCTGTTTTTT. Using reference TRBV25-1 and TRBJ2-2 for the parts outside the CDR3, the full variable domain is EADIYQTPRYLVIGTGKKITLECSQTMGHDKMYWYQQDPGMELHLIHYSYGVNSTEKGDLSSESTVSRIRTEHFPLTLESARPSHTSQYLCARIGLANTGELFFGEGSRLTVL.